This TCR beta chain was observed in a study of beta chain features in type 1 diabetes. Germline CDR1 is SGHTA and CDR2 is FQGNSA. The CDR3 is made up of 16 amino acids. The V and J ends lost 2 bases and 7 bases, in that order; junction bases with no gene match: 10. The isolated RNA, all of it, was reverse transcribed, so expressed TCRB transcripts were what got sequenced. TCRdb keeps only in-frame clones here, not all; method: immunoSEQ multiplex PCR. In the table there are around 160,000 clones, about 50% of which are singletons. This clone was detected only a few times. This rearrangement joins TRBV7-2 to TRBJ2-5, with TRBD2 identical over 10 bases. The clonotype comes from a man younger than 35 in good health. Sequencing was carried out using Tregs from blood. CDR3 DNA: TGTGCCAGCAGCTTAACAGCGGGGGGGCATGAAGGGACCCAGTACTTC. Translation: CASSLTAGGHEGTQYF. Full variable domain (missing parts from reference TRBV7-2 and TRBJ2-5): GAGVSQSPSNKVTEKGKDVELRCDPISGHTALYWYRQSLGQGLEFLIYFQGNSAPDKSGLPSDRFSAERTGGSVSTLTIQRTQQEDSAVYLCASSLTAGGHEGTQYFGPGTRLLVL.